This passage covers 11 T cell receptor beta chains from one sample sequenced in a study of beta chain features in type 1 diabetes. Expressed TCRB transcripts were sequenced because the isolated RNA had all been reverse transcribed beforehand. Profiled with immunoSEQ multiplex PCR; TCRdb holds only in-frame clones, not every one. The data show around 250,000 clones, with about a fifth seen just once and 0.028% held by the top ten. These receptors lack a known antigen. Study-wide findings and caveats: Type 1 diabetes patients had moderately but significantly shorter TCRB CDR3s in all four CD4+ subsets.

Sequencing input: naive CD4+ T cells from blood. All receptors derive from a woman aged 40-49 years with type 1 diabetes.

The J gene is TRBJ1-4, the V gene TRBV30; TRBD1 aligns across 9 bases. The CDR3 has 13 amino acids. CDR1 is GTSNPN, CDR2 SVGIG, per germline (reference sequence). The CDR3 here is CATGTGNNEKLFF. As DNA, the CDR3 is TGTGCTACGGGGACAGGGAATAATGAAAAACTGTTTTTT.

This clone occurred a few times. The CDR3, as DNA: TGTGCCAGCAGCGTTGGGGCCTCCTCCTCCTACAATGAGCAGTTCTTC. Translating gives CASSVGASSSYNEQFF. This chain connects TRBV9 to TRBJ2-1; perhaps TRBD1 as D (5 bases). Trimming cost V 2 bases and J 0 bases, with 12 bases left between them. The CDR3 spans 16 residues. Germline V gene sequence: CDR1 SGDLS, CDR2 YYNGEE.

The V gene is TRBV7-9, the J gene TRBJ1-2; TRBD1 might be the D (5 bases). The length of the CDR3 is 12 residues. V was trimmed by 0 bases and J by 6 bases, leaving 5 bases between them. Germline loops: CDR1 SEHNR, CDR2 FQNEAQ (reference sequence). In nucleotides, the CDR3 is TGTGCCAGCAGCTTAGCAGGGGATGGCTACACCTTC. Translated, it gives CASSLAGDGYTF.

The J gene is TRBJ2-7, the V gene TRBV28; 10 nucleotides line up with TRBD1. Germline CDR1 is MDHEN and CDR2 is SYDVKM. The CDR3 has 14 residues. The trim removed 5 bases at V and 5 bases at J, leaving 6 bases unmatched. The CDR3 coding sequence is TGTGCCAGCAGTACAAGGACAGGGGGTAACGAGCAGTACTTC. It specifies CASSTRTGGNEQYF.

The chain recombines TRBV7-9 with TRBJ1-4; TRBD1 might be the D (6 bases). The V gene's germline CDR1 is SEHNR and CDR2 FQNEAQ (reference sequence). The length of the CDR3 is 13 residues. With 4 bases removed from V and 8 bases from J, the gap between germline ends came to 11 bases. In DNA form, the CDR3 reads TGTGCCAGCAGCTCTCGGGGGGCGGAAAAACTGTTTTTT. This encodes CASSSRGAEKLFF.

The CDR3 DNA sequence: TGTGCCAGCAGACCCCGACAGACAGGGTCCTACGAGCAGTACTTC. Translation: CASRPRQTGSYEQYF. V usage is TRBV6-6 and J usage is TRBJ2-7; 7 bases are a match to TRBD1. Germline loops: CDR1 MNHNY, CDR2 SVGAGI (reference sequence). This CDR3 is built from 15 residues. V dropped 6 bases and J dropped 1; count of bases not matched to a gene: 9.

This clone turned up a few times. The gene calls are TRBV25-1 and TRBJ1-2; D not certain. This CDR3 contains 15 residues. The V and J ends lost 5 bases and 2 bases respectively, with 15 bases between them. Germline CDR1 is MGHDK and CDR2 is SYGVNS. CDR3 sequence (DNA): TGTGCCAGCAGTCCCCACACCGCCTTAAACTATGGCTACACCTTC. Encoded protein: CASSPHTALNYGYTF.

A few counts support this clone. This chain links TRBV14 with TRBJ2-1, with 12 bases lining up with TRBD2. The CDR3 is 15 amino acids. Germline values: CDR1 SGHDN, CDR2 FVKESK. J was trimmed by 8 bases and V by 4 bases; bases with no gene match: 6. CDR3 in amino acids: CASSLGLAGQDEQFF. DNA for the CDR3: TGTGCCAGCAGCCTAGGACTAGCGGGGCAGGATGAGCAGTTCTTC. Together with reference TRBV14 and TRBJ2-1, the CDR3 gives the full variable domain: EAGVTQFPSHSVIEKGQTVTLRCDPISGHDNLYWYRRVMGKEIKFLLHFVKESKQDESGMPNNRFLAERTGGTYSTLKVQPAELEDSGVYFCASSLGLAGQDEQFFGPGTRLTVL.

The rearrangement uses TRBV28 and TRBJ2-7, with D possibly TRBD2 on 6 matching bases. The V gene lost 6 bases and the J gene lost 3 bases, with 15 bases spanning the gap. The germline V gene has CDR1 MDHEN and CDR2 SYDVKM. The CDR3 spans 14 residues. The CDR3 nucleotides are TGTGCCAGCAGCGCGGACTACCCCATCTACGAGCAGTACTTC. It yields the protein CASSADYPIYEQYF.

A single count supports this clone. Its ends do not fully match the called genes, so a read error is possible. The chain employs TRBV7-2 and TRBJ1-2, with 10 nucleotides matching TRBD1. The CDR3 runs 14 residues. The germline V gene has CDR1 SGHTA and CDR2 FQGNSA. Here the CDR3 DNA reads TGTGCCAGCATCTTAGGTGGGACAGGGGATGGCTACACCTTC. It encodes CASILGGTGDGYTF. The whole variable domain, remainder taken from reference TRBV7-2 and TRBJ1-2, is GAGVSQSPSNKVTEKGKDVELRCDPISGHTALYWYRQSLGQGLEFLIYFQGNSAPDKSGLPSDRFSAERTGGSVSTLTIQRTQQEDSAVYLCASILGGTGDGYTFGSGTRLTVV.

V and J are TRBV25-1 and TRBJ2-1; TRBD1 matches at 12 bases. CDR3 size: 16 residues. V dropped 5 bases and J dropped 8; count of bases not matched to a gene: 10. From germline, CDR1 is MGHDK and CDR2 SYGVNS. CDR3 in DNA: TGTGCCAGCAGTTCCAACCGGGACAGGGGGCTCGATGAGCAGTTCTTC. Its translation: CASSSNRDRGLDEQFF.